The 9 T cell receptor beta chains below were found in one sample sequenced in a study of cytomegalovirus exposure and HLA in healthy donors (dated by TCRdb to about 2017). Receptors were amplified or captured by the immunoSEQ multiplex PCR assay. The multiplex PCR relied on a mix of 60 forward primers for TCR Vbeta segments and 13 reverse primers for TCR Jbeta segments. Held by TCRdb, this immuneACCESS table contains in-frame sequences only and omits some clones. Under half of the omission traces to an unresolved V gene where checked; the cause of the rest is unknown. The sample table lists approximately 100,000 clones, 75% to 90% of them with a count of one. The top ten constitute around 3.9% of the sample. The sequencing input was PBMCs. Receptors were obtained from a man aged 30 to 45 in good health and CMV-seronegative.

This rearrangement joins TRBV5-1 to TRBJ2-7; 8 bases fit TRBD2. The CDR3 has 13 residues. V lost 4 bases to trimming and J lost 7 bases; unmatched junction nucleotides: 7. CDR1 is SGHRS and CDR2 is YFSETQ in the germline V gene. CDR3 in amino acids: CASSPDREGEQYF. DNA of the CDR3: TGCGCCAGCAGCCCAGATCGGGAGGGGGAGCAGTACTTC.

V gene TRBV7-2 combines with J gene TRBJ2-1; TRBD1 matches 10 bases. The CDR3 has 15 residues. The germline V gene encodes CDR1 SGHTA and CDR2 FQGNSA. Trimming removed 5 bases from V and 4 bases from J; junction bases left unmatched: 5. CDR3 DNA sequence: TGTGCCAGCAGCCGACAGGGGGCGAGTTACAATGAGCAGTTCTTC. This sequence encodes CASSRQGASYNEQFF.

This chain uses TRBV5-4 with TRBJ2-1, with TRBD2 matching over 8 bases. Trimming cost V 4 bases and J 3 bases; bases outside gene matches: 12. The CDR3 has 17 residues. Germline V gene lookup returns CDR1 SGHNT and CDR2 YYREEE (reference sequence). The CDR3 coding sequence is TGTGCCAGCAGCCGGGGCGGGGGCGGGAGGTTCTACAATGAGCAGTTCTTC. This gives the protein CASSRGGGGRFYNEQFF.

The V call is TRBV7-2, the J call TRBJ2-3; 8 bases are shared with TRBD1. J lost 3 bases, V lost 0 bases, and 5 bases had no gene match. The CDR3 runs 16 residues. Germline assignment: CDR1 SGHTA and CDR2 FQGNSA. The CDR3 nucleotides are TGTGCCAGCAGCTTAGCTGCAGGGGGCGCAACAGATACGCAGTATTTT. Residues: CASSLAAGGATDTQYF.

J is TRBJ1-1 and V is TRBV30, with D unclear. The CDR3 length is 13 residues. Germline-derived CDR1 and CDR2 are GTSNPN and SVGIG (reference sequence). V was clipped by 0 bases and J by 8 bases, with 13 bases between them. CDR3 DNA sequence: TGTGCCTGGAGTGTACTGGGTGCGGTGGAAGCTTTCTTT. It encodes CAWSVLGAVEAFF.

This sequence joins TRBV2 and TRBJ1-1; D might be TRBD1 (5 bases). The germline V gene encodes CDR1 SNHLY and CDR2 FYNNEI. The V end lost 9 bases, the J end lost 2 bases, and 13 bases lay between the germline ends. The CDR3 sequence is 13 residues long. CDR3 residues: CASLRQLNTEAFF. CDR3 nucleotide sequence: TGTGCCAGTCTGCGACAGTTAAACACTGAAGCTTTCTTT.

The CDR3 nucleotides read TGCGCCAGCAGCTCGGGACAGGGGAACTATGGCTACACCTTC. Its translation is CASSSGQGNYGYTF. The genes are TRBV5-1 and TRBJ1-2; 10 bases align to TRBD1. Trimming at V came to 3 bases and at J to 2 bases, leaving 1 base not matched to a gene. CDR1 is SGHRS, CDR2 YFSETQ, per germline. The CDR3 contains 14 residues.

The chain combines TRBV5-1 with TRBJ2-1, with unresolved D. V shed 6 bases and J shed 3 bases, with 13 bases lying between them. The germline V gene has CDR1 SGHRS and CDR2 YFSETQ. The CDR3 loop spans 14 amino acids. The CDR3: CASNPPGIYNEQFF. The CDR3 DNA is TGCGCCAGCAATCCCCCCGGTATCTACAATGAGCAGTTCTTC. Based on the CDR3 plus reference TRBV5-1 and TRBJ2-1, the full variable domain is KAGVTQTPRYLIKTRGQQVTLSCSPISGHRSVSWYQQTPGQGLQFLFEYFSETQRNKGNFPGRFSGRQFSNSRSEMNVSTLELGDSALYLCASNPPGIYNEQFFGPGTRLTVL.

A word on this clone: Other DNA sequences within the sample encode an identical CDR3. The chain joins TRBV2 to TRBJ1-5, with a possible D match to TRBD1 (6 bases). The CDR3 spans 14 residues. Per the germline V gene, CDR1 is SNHLY and CDR2 is FYNNEI. Trimming took off 7 bases at V and 0 bases at J, with 10 bases between the two ends. The CDR3 is CASMDSYSNQPQHF. For the CDR3, the DNA is TGTGCCAGCATGGACAGTTATAGCAATCAGCCCCAGCATTTT.